This TCR beta chain was observed in a study of cytomegalovirus exposure and HLA in healthy donors. Study-wide findings and caveats: Researchers reported that three CMV-associated chains were confirmed in vitro as CMV antigen-specific. More than 150 TCR beta chains were listed as cytomegalovirus-associated.

CDR3 size: 17 residues. The germline V gene encodes CDR1 SGHRS and CDR2 YFSETQ. The trim removed 1 base at V and 2 bases at J, leaving 8 bases unmatched. Use of 60 Vbeta and 13 Jbeta primers characterized the PCR. Produced via immunoSEQ multiplex PCR; TCRdb's table is partial and in-frame only. Of around 210,000 clones listed, approximately 81% are singletons. On this clone: Its target is unknown.

Material for sequencing was PBMCs. The receptor was isolated from a girl aged 2-10 years in good health and CMV-seronegative. The chain recombines TRBV5-1 with TRBJ2-3, with 9 bases lining up with TRBD1. Written as DNA, the CDR3 is TGCGCCAGCAGCTTGCAAACCGGGACAGGGCTCACAGATACGCAGTATTTT. Its translation is CASSLQTGTGLTDTQYF.